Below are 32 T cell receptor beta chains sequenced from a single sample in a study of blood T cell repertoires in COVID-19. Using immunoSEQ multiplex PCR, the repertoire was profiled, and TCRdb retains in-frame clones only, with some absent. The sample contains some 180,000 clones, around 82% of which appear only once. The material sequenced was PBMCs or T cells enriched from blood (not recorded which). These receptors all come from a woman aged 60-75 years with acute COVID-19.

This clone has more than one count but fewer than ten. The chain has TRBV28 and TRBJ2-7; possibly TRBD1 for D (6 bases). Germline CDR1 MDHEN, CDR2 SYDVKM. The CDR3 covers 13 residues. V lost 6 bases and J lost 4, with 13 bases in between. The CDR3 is CASSTGTSYEQYV. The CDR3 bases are TGTGCCAGCAGCACAGGGACATCTTACGAGCAGTACGTC.

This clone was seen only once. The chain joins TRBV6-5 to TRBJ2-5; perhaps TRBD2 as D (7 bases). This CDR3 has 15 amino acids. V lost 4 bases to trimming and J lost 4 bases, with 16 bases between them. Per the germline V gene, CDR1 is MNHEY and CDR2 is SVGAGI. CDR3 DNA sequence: TGTGCCAGCAGTTTGGCCGGGGGGCCGGGAGAGACCCAGTACTTC. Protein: CASSLAGGPGETQYF.

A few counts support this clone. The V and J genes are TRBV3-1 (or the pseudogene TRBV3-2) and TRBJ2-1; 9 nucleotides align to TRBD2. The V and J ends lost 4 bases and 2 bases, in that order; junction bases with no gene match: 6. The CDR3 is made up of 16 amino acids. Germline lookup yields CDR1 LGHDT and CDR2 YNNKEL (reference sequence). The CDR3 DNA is TGTGCCAGCAGCCCCCGCTCTAGCGGGACCTACAATGAGCAGTTCTTC. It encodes CASSPRSSGTYNEQFF.

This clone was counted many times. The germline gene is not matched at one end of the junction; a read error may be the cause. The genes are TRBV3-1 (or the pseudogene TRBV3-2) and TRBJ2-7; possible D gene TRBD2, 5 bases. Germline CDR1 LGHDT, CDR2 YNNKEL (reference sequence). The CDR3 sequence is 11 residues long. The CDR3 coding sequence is TGTGCCAGCAGCCAGACCGGGAAGCCGAACTTC. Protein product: CASSQTGKPNF.

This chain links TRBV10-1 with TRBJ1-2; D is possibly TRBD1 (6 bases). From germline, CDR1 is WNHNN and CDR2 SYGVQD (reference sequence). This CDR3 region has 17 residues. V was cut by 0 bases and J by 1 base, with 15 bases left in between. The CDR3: CASSESPGVSGNYGYTF. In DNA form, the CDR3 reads TGCGCCAGCAGTGAGTCACCAGGGGTTTCAGGTAACTATGGCTACACCTTC.

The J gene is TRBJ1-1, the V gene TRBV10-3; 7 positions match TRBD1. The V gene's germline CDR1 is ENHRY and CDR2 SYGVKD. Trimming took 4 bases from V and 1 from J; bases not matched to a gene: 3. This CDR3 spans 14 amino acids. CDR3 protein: CAISVGTANTEAFF. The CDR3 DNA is TGTGCCATCAGTGTAGGGACAGCGAACACTGAAGCTTTCTTT.

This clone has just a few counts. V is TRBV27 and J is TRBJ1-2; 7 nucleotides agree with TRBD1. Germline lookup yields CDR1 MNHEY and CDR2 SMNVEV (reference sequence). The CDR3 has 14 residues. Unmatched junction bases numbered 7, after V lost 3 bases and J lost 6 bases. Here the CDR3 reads CASSFLTGKDGYTF. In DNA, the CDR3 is TGTGCCAGCAGTTTCCTGACAGGGAAGGATGGCTACACCTTC.

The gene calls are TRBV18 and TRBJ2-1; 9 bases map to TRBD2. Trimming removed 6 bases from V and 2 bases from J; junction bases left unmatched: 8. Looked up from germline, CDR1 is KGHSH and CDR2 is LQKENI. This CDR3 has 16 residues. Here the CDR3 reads CASSQTAGGTYNEQFF. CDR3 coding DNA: TGTGCCAGCTCGCAGACAGCGGGGGGCACCTACAATGAGCAGTTCTTC.

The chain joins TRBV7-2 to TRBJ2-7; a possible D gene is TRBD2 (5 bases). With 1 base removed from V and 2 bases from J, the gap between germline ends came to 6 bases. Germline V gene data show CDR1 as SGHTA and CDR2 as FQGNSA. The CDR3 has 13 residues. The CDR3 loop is CASSLGGPYEQYF. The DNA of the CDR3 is TGTGCCAGCAGCTTAGGAGGGCCCTACGAGCAGTACTTC.

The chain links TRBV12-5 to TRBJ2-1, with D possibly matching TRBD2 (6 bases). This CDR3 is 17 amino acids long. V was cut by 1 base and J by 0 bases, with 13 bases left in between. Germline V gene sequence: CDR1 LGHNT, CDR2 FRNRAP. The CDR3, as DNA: TGTGCTAGTGGTTTGGGGCGGGACCGGAGCTCCTACAATGAGCAGTTCTTC. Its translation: CASGLGRDRSSYNEQFF.

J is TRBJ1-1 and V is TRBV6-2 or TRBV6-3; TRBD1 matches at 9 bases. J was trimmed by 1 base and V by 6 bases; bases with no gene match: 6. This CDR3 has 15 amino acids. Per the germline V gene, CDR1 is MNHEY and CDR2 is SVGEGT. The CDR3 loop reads CASSGQGIGNTEAFF. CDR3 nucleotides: TGTGCCAGCAGCGGACAGGGGATAGGGAACACTGAAGCTTTCTTT.

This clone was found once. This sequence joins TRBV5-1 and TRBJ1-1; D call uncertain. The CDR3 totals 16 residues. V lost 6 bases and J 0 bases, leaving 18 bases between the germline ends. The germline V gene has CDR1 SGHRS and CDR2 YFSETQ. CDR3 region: CASTSGVGGVNTEAFF. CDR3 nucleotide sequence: TGCGCCAGCACCTCCGGGGTGGGAGGTGTGAACACTGAAGCTTTCTTT.

CDR3 DNA: TGTGCCAGCAGGAGAGGAGCTTTCTTT. This translates into CASRRGAFF. The V call is TRBV2, the J call TRBJ1-1; D remains ambiguous. The CDR3 is 9 residues long. With 6 bases removed from V and 10 bases from J, the gap between germline ends came to 6 bases. Germline V CDR1 and CDR2: SNHLY, FYNNEI.

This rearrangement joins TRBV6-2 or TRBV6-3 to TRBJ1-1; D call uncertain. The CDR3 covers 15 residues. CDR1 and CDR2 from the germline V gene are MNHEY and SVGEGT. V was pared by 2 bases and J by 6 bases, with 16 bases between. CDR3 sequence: CASSYVAPRQAEAFF. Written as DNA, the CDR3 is TGTGCCAGCAGTTACGTGGCCCCCCGGCAGGCTGAAGCTTTCTTT.

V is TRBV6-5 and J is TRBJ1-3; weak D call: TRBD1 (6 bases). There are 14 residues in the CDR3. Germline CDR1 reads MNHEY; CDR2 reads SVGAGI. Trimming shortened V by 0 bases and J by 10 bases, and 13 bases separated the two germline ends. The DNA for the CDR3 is TGTGCCAGCAGTTACTCAGGGGGGGACCGAACCATATATTTT. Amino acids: CASSYSGGDRTIYF.

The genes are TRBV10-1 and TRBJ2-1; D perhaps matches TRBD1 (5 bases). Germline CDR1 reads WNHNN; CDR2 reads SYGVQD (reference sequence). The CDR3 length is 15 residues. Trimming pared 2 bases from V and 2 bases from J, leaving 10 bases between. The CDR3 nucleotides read TGCGCCAGCAGTGAGGGGGCAGAGGCCTACAATGAGCAGTTCTTC. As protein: CASSEGAEAYNEQFF.

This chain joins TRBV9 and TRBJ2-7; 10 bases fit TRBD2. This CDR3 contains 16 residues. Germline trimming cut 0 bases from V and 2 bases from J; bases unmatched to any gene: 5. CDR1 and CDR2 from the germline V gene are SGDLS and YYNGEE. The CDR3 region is CASSVEGTSGAYEQYF. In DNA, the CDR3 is TGTGCCAGCAGCGTAGAAGGAACTAGCGGGGCCTACGAGCAGTACTTC.

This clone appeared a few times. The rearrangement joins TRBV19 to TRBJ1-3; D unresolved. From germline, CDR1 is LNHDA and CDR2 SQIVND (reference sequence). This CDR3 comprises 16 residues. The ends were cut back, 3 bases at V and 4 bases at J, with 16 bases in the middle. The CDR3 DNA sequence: TGTGCCAGTAGTATCCAAGCTGTGGAGGGAGGAAACACCATATATTTT. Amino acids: CASSIQAVEGGNTIYF.

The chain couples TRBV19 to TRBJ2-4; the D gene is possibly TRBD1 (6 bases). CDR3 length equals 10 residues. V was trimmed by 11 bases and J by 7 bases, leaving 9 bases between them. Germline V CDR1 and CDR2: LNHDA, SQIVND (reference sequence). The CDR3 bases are TGTGCCGTCCAGGGGAACATTCAGTACTTC. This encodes CAVQGNIQYF. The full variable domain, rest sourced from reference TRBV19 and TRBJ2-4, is DGGITQSPKYLFRKEGQNVTLSCEQNLNHDAMYWYRQDPGQGLRLIYYSQIVNDFQKGDIAEGYSVSREKKESFPLTVTSAQKNPTAFYLCAVQGNIQYFGAGTRLSVL.

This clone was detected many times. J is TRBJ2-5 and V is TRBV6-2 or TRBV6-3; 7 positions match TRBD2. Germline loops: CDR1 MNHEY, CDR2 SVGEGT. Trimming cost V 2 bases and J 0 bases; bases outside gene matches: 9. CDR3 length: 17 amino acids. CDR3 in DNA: TGTGCCAGCAGTTACAACCCCCTAGCGGAGTACCAAGAGACCCAGTACTTC. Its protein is CASSYNPLAEYQETQYF.

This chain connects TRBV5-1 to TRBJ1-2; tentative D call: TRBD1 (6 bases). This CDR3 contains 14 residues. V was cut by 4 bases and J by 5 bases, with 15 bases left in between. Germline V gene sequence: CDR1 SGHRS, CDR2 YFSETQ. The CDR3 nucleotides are TGCGCCAGCAGCCCATCGACAGGCTCGTATGGCTACACCTTC. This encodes CASSPSTGSYGYTF.

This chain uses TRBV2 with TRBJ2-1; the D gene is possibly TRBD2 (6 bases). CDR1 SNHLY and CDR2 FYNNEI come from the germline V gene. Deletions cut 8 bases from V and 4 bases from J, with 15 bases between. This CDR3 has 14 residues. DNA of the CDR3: TGTGCCAGCCGAGGAGGGTCTCCGTACAATGAGCAGTTCTTC. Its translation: CASRGGSPYNEQFF.

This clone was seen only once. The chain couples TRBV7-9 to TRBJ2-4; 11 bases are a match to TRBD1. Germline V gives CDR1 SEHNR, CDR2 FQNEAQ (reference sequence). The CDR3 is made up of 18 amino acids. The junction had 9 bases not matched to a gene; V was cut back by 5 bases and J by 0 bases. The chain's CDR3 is CASSTGTGGLVAKNIQYF. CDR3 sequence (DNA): TGTGCCAGCAGCACCGGGACAGGGGGGTTAGTAGCCAAAAACATTCAGTACTTC.

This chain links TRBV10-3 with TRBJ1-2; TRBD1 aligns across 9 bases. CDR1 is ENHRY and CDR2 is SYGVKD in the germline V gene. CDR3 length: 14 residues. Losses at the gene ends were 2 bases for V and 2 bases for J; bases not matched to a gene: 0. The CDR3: CAISEGTGNYGYTF. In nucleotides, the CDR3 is TGTGCCATCAGTGAGGGGACAGGGAACTATGGCTACACCTTC.

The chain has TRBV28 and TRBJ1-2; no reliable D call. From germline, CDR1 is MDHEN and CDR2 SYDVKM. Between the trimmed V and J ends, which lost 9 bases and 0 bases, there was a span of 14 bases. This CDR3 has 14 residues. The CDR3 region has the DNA TGTGCCAGTCTTTACCTCGGGGCTAACTATGGCTACACCTTC. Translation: CASLYLGANYGYTF.

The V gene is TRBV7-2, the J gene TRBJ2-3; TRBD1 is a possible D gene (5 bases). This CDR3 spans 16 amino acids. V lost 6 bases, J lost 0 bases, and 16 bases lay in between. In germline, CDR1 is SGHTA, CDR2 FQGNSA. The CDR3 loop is CASRESGPYSTDTQYF. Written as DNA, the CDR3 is TGTGCCAGCAGGGAATCAGGGCCTTATAGCACAGATACGCAGTATTTT.

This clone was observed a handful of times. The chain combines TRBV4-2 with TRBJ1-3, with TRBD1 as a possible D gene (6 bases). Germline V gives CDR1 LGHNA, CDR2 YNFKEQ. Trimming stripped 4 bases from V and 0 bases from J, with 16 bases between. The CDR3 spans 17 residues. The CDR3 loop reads CASSPQVRGNSGNTIYF. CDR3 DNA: TGTGCCAGCAGCCCCCAGGTCAGGGGCAACTCTGGAAACACCATATATTTT.

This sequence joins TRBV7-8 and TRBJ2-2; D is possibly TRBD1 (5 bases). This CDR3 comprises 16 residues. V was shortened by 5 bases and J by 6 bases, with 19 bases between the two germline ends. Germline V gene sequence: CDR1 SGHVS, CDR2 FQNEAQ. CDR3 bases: TGTGCCAGCAGCCATAGAAAGGGGTCTCTCCCCGGGGAGCTGTTTTTT. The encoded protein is CASSHRKGSLPGELFF.

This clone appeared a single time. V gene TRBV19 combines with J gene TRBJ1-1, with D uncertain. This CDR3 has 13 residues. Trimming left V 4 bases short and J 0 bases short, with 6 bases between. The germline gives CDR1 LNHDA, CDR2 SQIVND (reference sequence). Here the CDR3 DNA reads TGTGCCAGTAGTACCCAGATGAACACTGAAGCTTTCTTT. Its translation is CASSTQMNTEAFF.

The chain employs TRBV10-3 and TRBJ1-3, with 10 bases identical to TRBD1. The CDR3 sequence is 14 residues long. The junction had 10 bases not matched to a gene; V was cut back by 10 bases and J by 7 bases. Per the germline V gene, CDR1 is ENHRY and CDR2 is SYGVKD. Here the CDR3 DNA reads TGTGCCACCCAATCCGGGGGACAGGGGAACACCATATATTTT. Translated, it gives CATQSGGQGNTIYF.

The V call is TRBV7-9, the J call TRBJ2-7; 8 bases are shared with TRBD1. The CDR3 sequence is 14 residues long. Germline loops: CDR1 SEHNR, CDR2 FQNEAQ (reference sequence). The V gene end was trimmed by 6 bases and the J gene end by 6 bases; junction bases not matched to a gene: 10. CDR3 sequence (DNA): TGTGCCAGCAGTAGGACAGGGCTCGAGGGCGAGCAGTACGTC. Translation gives CASSRTGLEGEQYV.

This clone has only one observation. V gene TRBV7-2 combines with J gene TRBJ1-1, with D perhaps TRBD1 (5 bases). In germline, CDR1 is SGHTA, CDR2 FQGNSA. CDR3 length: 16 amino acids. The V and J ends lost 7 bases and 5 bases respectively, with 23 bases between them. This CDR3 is CASIPGRGSINTEAFF. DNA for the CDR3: TGTGCCAGCATCCCGGGCCGGGGGTCCATCAATACTGAAGCTTTCTTT.